The 28 T cell receptor beta chains below were found in one sample sequenced in a study of PD-1 blockade in classical Hodgkin lymphoma. Each patient experienced a relapse that followed autologous stem cell transplantation, and brentuximab vedotin exposure varied. Assay used: immunoSEQ multiplex PCR; TCRdb lists only in-frame clones, some missing. Of 20,000 to 30,000 clones in the sample, approximately 69% were seen once. Source: peripheral blood mononuclear cells (PBMCs), taken at baseline. These receptors were collected from a human donor with classical Hodgkin lymphoma.

The chain has TRBV6-1 and TRBJ2-7; D is possibly TRBD1 (5 bases). The CDR3 has 14 residues. V was clipped by 3 bases and J by 4 bases, with 13 bases between them. Germline loops: CDR1 MNHNS, CDR2 SASEGT. This chain's CDR3 is CASSDVQGSYEQYF. As DNA, the CDR3 is TGTGCCAGCAGTGATGTTCAGGGAAGTTACGAGCAGTACTTC.

This clone came up a few times. The genes are TRBV19 and TRBJ1-2, with a possible D match to TRBD1 (5 bases). Germline V lookup: CDR1 LNHDA, CDR2 SQIVND (reference sequence). The CDR3 covers 16 residues. V lost 1 base and J 4 bases, leaving 16 bases between the germline ends. The CDR3 here is CASSIAEGALPYGYTF. The CDR3 bases are TGTGCCAGTAGTATAGCAGAAGGGGCGCTCCCCTATGGCTACACCTTC.

The chain joins TRBV4-1 to TRBJ2-5; D is undetermined. Near its end, the DNA agrees better with TRBJ2-7, so the J call may be wrong. The CDR3 has 16 residues. Per germline, CDR1 MGHRA and CDR2 YSYEKL. This CDR3 is CASSQVNLVSVDEQYF. CDR3 nucleotides: TGCGCCAGCAGCCAAGTAAACCTTGTCTCGGTCGACGAGCAGTACTTC.

The chain couples TRBV11-2 to TRBJ2-1, with D unresolved. The CDR3 is 12 amino acids. Germline V gene data show CDR1 as SGHAT and CDR2 as FQNNGV. V was trimmed by 4 bases and J by 8 bases, leaving 9 bases between them. The CDR3 DNA follows: TGTGCCAGCAGCTGGGCTGGGGATGAGCAGTTCTTC. This encodes CASSWAGDEQFF.

By share, this clone ranks as medium-sized. J is TRBJ1-1 and V is TRBV7-9; TRBD1 might be the D (5 bases). The CDR3 is made up of 15 amino acids. The germline V gene encodes CDR1 SEHNR and CDR2 FQNEAQ (reference sequence). The germline V and J ends were trimmed by 5 bases and 0 bases, with 13 bases remaining between them. Here the CDR3 reads CASSDPKGLNTEAFF. In DNA, the CDR3 is TGTGCCAGCAGCGACCCGAAGGGGCTGAACACTGAAGCTTTCTTT.

The chain uses TRBV27 and TRBJ2-5; TRBD1 aligns across 9 bases. The J call may be mistaken, given a closer DNA end match to TRBJ2-7. Germline V gene lookup returns CDR1 MNHEY and CDR2 SMNVEV (reference sequence). The CDR3 is 16 residues long. CDR3 sequence: CASSPLSGQGIYEQYF. The CDR3, as DNA: TGTGCCAGCAGTCCACTATCGGGACAGGGTATCTACGAGCAGTACTTC.

V usage is TRBV11-3 and J usage is TRBJ2-2; D is unclear. V lost 2 bases to trimming and J lost 0 bases, with 4 bases between them. CDR3 length: 14 residues. CDR1 SGHNT and CDR2 YENEEA come from the germline V gene. The CDR3 spells CASSLSSNTGELFF. The CDR3 DNA reads as TGTGCCAGCAGCTTAAGTTCGAACACCGGGGAGCTGTTTTTT.

The chain couples TRBV2 to TRBJ1-2; 7 positions agree with TRBD1. The CDR3 loop spans 16 amino acids. The V gene end was trimmed by 6 bases and the J gene end by 5 bases; junction bases not matched to a gene: 15. Germline loops: CDR1 SNHLY, CDR2 FYNNEI. The chain's CDR3 is CASRPKEGDRFYGYTF. CDR3 coding DNA: TGTGCCAGCAGGCCCAAGGAAGGGGACAGATTTTATGGCTACACCTTC.

J is TRBJ2-3 and V is TRBV10-1; 7 positions agree with TRBD2. Germline V gene sequence: CDR1 WNHNN, CDR2 SYGVQD (reference sequence). The trim removed 3 bases at V and 5 bases at J, leaving 14 bases unmatched. The CDR3 consists of 17 residues. The CDR3 region has the DNA TGCGCCAGCAGTGACCCTAGGGAGGGGACGGTAGGAGATACGCAGTATTTT. It specifies CASSDPREGTVGDTQYF.

The sample holds a few counts of this clone. The J gene is TRBJ1-2, the V gene TRBV28, with a weak D call TRBD1 (5 bases). There are 14 residues in the CDR3. CDR1 is MDHEN and CDR2 is SYDVKM in the germline V gene. V was trimmed by 6 bases and J by 3 bases, leaving 14 bases between them. CDR3 protein: CASSLPTDHYGYTF. The CDR3 DNA follows: TGTGCCAGCAGCCTCCCGACAGACCACTATGGCTACACCTTC.

The gene calls are TRBV7-3 and TRBJ2-3; 7 bases map to TRBD1. This CDR3 spans 15 amino acids. Germline values: CDR1 SGHTA, CDR2 FQGTGA. V shed 0 bases and J 4 bases; nucleotides not matched to a gene: 4. CDR3 sequence (DNA): TGTGCCAGCAGCTTAACGACAGGGATGGCAGATACGCAGTATTTT. Translation: CASSLTTGMADTQYF.

This clone was detected only a few times. The CDR3 spells CASSLASGLEQYF. CDR3 coding DNA: TGTGCCAGCAGCCTGGCCTCGGGGCTCGAGCAGTACTTC. This chain joins TRBV7-9 and TRBJ2-7; D may correspond to TRBD1 or TRBD2 (5 bases each). V was cut by 5 bases and J by 6 bases, with 14 bases left in between. This CDR3 contains 13 residues. The V gene's germline CDR1 is SEHNR and CDR2 FQNEAQ (reference sequence).

The J gene is TRBJ2-3, the V gene TRBV7-6; D unclear. Germline V gene sequence: CDR1 SGHVS, CDR2 FNYEAQ. V was shortened by 2 bases and J by 0 bases, with 6 bases between the two germline ends. There are 14 residues in the CDR3. The CDR3 DNA is TGTGCCAGCAGCTTATTGGGCAGCACAGATACGCAGTATTTT. Translation: CASSLLGSTDTQYF.

This clone was recorded only once. The CDR3 sequence is CASTDTPTDLYGYTF. CDR3 nucleotide sequence: TGTGCCAGCACCGACACCCCGACGGACCTCTATGGCTACACCTTC. V usage is TRBV6-4 and J usage is TRBJ1-2; the D is unclear. V was clipped by 7 bases and J by 4 bases, with 19 bases between them. The length of the CDR3 is 15 residues. In germline, CDR1 is MRHNA, CDR2 SNTAGT.

The chain carries TRBV25-1 and TRBJ1-1, with D unresolved. V was pared by 1 base and J by 0 bases, with 6 bases between. The germline V gene has CDR1 MGHDK and CDR2 SYGVNS. This CDR3 spans 14 amino acids. The CDR3 nucleotides read TGTGCCAGCAGTGAATCGCCGATGAACACTGAAGCTTTCTTT. It encodes CASSESPMNTEAFF.

CDR3 nucleotides: TGTGCCAGCAGCATGACAGGGAGGGTCTCAGCTTTCTTT. Amino acids: CASSMTGRVSAFF. The V call is TRBV5-6, the J call TRBJ1-1; TRBD1 matches at 7 bases. The CDR3 is 13 amino acids. V shed 4 bases, J shed 10 bases, and the junction held 10 bases outside the gene matches. CDR1 is SGHDT, CDR2 YYEEEE, per germline.

This chain links TRBV18 with TRBJ2-1, with 8 bases aligning to TRBD1. The length of the CDR3 is 13 residues. V shed 4 bases, J shed 7 bases, and the junction held 3 bases outside the gene matches. Germline V gene sequence: CDR1 KGHSH, CDR2 LQKENI. The CDR3 DNA sequence: TGTGCCAGCTCACTTGACAGGGGTAATGAGCAGTTCTTC. This gives the protein CASSLDRGNEQFF. Full variable domain (rest looked up from reference TRBV18 and TRBJ2-1): NAGVMQNPRHLVRRRGQEARLRCSPMKGHSHVYWYRQLPEEGLKFMVYLQKENIIDESGMPKERFSAEFPKEGPSILRIQQVVRGDSAAYFCASSLDRGNEQFFGPGTRLTVL.

This clone was detected a few times. V and J are TRBV11-2 and TRBJ1-6, with TRBD1 identical over 9 bases. The CDR3 is made up of 16 amino acids. V was clipped by 1 base and J by 9 bases; unmatched bases: 7. CDR1 is SGHAT and CDR2 is FQNNGV in the germline V gene. This CDR3 reads CASSLAPGTGFSPLHF. The DNA for the CDR3 is TGTGCCAGCAGCTTAGCCCCCGGGACAGGGTTTTCACCCCTCCACTTT.

DNA of the CDR3: TGTGCCAGCAGTCCCCCAGGGGGGGGCTGGGGCACAGATACGCAGTATTTT. This translates into CASSPPGGGWGTDTQYF. J is TRBJ2-3 and V is TRBV28; D possibly uses TRBD1 or TRBD2 (7 bases each). CDR1 and CDR2 from the germline V gene are MDHEN and SYDVKM. The CDR3 contains 17 residues. The germline V and J ends were trimmed by 5 bases and 1 base, with 19 bases remaining between them.

J is TRBJ2-1 and V is TRBV5-4, with 7 bases that match TRBD2. Germline CDR1 and CDR2: SGHNT and YYREEE (reference sequence). J was trimmed by 4 bases and V by 4 bases; bases with no gene match: 5. This CDR3 has 14 amino acids. As DNA, the CDR3 is TGTGCCAGCAGCGCGGGACTAACATACAATGAGCAGTTCTTC. Protein sequence: CASSAGLTYNEQFF.

This clone has a handful of counts. The chain links TRBV2 to TRBJ1-6; D possibly corresponds to TRBD1 (6 bases). Per germline, CDR1 SNHLY and CDR2 FYNNEI. The V end was cut by 5 bases, the J end by 7 bases, with 6 bases between. CDR3 length: 12 amino acids. The CDR3 DNA sequence: TGTGCCAGCAGTACAGGGAATTCACCCCTCCACTTT. Translating gives CASSTGNSPLHF.

This rearrangement joins TRBV2 to TRBJ1-5; D unclear. This CDR3 has 14 residues. V lost 3 bases and J lost 1, with 7 bases in between. Germline V gene data show CDR1 as SNHLY and CDR2 as FYNNEI. The CDR3 reads CASSEGQSNQPQHF. Written as DNA, the CDR3 is TGTGCCAGCAGTGAGGGTCAGAGCAATCAGCCCCAGCATTTT.

V and J are TRBV7-6 and TRBJ2-3; no clear D. Trimming cost V 5 bases and J 1 base, with 10 bases left between them. The CDR3 is 14 amino acids. Germline V gives CDR1 SGHVS, CDR2 FNYEAQ. The DNA for the CDR3 is TGTGCCAGCAGCCCCCTAGGTGGCACAGATACGCAGTATTTT. Translated, it gives CASSPLGGTDTQYF.

The rearrangement joins TRBV11-3 to TRBJ2-2; the match to TRBD1 covers 7 bases. There are 16 residues in the CDR3. CDR1 is SGHNT and CDR2 is YENEEA in the germline V gene. The trim removed 0 bases at V and 2 bases at J, leaving 3 bases unmatched. The CDR3 region has the DNA TGTGCCAGCAGCTTAGAAGGGGGCTACAACACCGGGGAGCTGTTTTTT. It encodes CASSLEGGYNTGELFF.

This clone has more than one count but fewer than ten. The chain has TRBV5-3 and TRBJ1-1; D is perhaps TRBD1 (6 bases). TRBV5-3 is placed among ORFs of uncertain function. Trimming removed 4 bases from V and 10 bases from J, with 17 bases in between. The CDR3 is 13 amino acids. The CDR3 is CARSPSTEQGAFF. The CDR3 bases are TGTGCCAGAAGCCCGTCTACTGAACAGGGAGCTTTCTTT.

The chain couples TRBV29-1 to TRBJ1-2, with 8 bases matching TRBD1. The CDR3 has 14 residues. Germline V CDR1 and CDR2: SQVTM, ANQGSEA. With V trimmed by 6 bases and J by 2 bases, 8 bases remained unmatched. The CDR3 region is CSVPDREVNYGYTF. CDR3 DNA sequence: TGCAGCGTCCCGGACAGGGAGGTCAACTATGGCTACACCTTC.

The chain couples TRBV7-9 to TRBJ2-1; TRBD2 matches 8 bases. V shed 3 bases and J 5 bases; nucleotides not matched to a gene: 0. CDR1 and CDR2 (germline): SEHNR, FQNEAQ (reference sequence). The CDR3 has 13 residues. The CDR3, as DNA: TGTGCCAGCAGCTTTAGCGGGGACAATGAGCAGTTCTTC. This codes for CASSFSGDNEQFF.

The chain couples TRBV5-4 to TRBJ2-7; D is possibly TRBD1 (8 bases). CDR3 length: 14 residues. Per germline, CDR1 SGHNT and CDR2 YYREEE (reference sequence). Between the trimmed V and J ends, which lost 9 bases and 3 bases, there was a span of 19 bases. The DNA for the CDR3 is TGTGCCACCAGGACACAGGGGGGGGTCTACGAGCAGTACTTC. This sequence encodes CATRTQGGVYEQYF.